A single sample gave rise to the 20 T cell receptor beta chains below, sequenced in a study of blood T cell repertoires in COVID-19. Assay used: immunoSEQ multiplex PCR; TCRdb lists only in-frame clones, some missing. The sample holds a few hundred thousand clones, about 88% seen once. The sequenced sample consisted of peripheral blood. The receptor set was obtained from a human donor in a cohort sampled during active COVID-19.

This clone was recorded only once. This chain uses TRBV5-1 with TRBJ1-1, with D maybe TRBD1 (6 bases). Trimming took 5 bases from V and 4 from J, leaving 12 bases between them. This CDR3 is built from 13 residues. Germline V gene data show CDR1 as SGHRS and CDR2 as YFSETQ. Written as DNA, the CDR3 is TGCGCCAGCAGACCGGACAGAGGCACTGAAGCTTTCTTT. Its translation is CASRPDRGTEAFF.

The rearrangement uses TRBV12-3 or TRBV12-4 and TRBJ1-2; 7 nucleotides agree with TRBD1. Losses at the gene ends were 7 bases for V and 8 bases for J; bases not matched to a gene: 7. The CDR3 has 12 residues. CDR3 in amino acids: CASTRTGRGYTF. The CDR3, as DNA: TGTGCCAGCACCCGGACAGGACGAGGCTACACCTTC.

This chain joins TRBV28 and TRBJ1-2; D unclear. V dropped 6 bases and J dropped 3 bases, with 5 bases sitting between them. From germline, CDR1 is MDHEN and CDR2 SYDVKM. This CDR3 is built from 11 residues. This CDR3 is CASRAYYGYTF. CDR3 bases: TGTGCCAGCAGGGCCTACTATGGCTACACCTTC.

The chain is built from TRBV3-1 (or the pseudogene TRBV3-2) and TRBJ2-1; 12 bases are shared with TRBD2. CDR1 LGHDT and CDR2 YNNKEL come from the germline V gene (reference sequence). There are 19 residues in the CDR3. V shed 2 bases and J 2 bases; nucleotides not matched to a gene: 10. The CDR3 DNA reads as TGTGCCAGCAGCCAACCCTCTGGACTAGCGGGAATCACCTACAATGAGCAGTTCTTC. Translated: CASSQPSGLAGITYNEQFF.

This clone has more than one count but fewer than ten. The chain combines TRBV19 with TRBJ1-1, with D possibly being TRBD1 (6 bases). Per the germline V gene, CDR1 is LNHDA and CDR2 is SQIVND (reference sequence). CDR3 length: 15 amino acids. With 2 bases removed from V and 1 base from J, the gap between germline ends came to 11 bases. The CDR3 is CASSIRDTRNTEAFF. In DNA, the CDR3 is TGTGCCAGTAGTATACGGGACACCCGGAACACTGAAGCTTTCTTT.

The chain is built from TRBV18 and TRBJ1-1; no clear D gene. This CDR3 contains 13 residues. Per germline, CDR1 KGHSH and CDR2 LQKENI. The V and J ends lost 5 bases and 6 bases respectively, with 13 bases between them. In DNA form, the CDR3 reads TGTGCCAGCTCAAGGCGCGAGAGCGCTGAAGCTTTCTTT. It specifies CASSRRESAEAFF.

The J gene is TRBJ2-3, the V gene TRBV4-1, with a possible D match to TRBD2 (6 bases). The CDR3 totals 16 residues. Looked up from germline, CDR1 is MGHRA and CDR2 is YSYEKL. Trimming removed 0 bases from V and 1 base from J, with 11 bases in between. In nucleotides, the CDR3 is TGCGCCAGCAGCCAAGAATCCGGACTACGCACAGATACGCAGTATTTT. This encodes CASSQESGLRTDTQYF.

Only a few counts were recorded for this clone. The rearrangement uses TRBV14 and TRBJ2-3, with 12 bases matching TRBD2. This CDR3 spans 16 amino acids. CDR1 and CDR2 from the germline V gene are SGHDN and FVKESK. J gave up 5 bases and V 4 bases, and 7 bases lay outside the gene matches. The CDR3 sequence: CASSLWTSGAVDTQYF. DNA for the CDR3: TGTGCCAGCAGCCTATGGACTAGCGGGGCGGTAGATACGCAGTATTTT.

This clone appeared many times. CDR3 bases: TGTGCCAGCAGCTTAGGGACTAGCGGGATATACAATGAGCAGTTCTTC. Protein sequence: CASSLGTSGIYNEQFF. The chain joins TRBV11-3 to TRBJ2-1, with 12 bases aligning to TRBD2. CDR3 length: 16 residues. V lost 1 base and J lost 4; bases outside the gene matches: 2. Germline CDR1 reads SGHNT; CDR2 reads YENEEA. The variable domain in full, completed from reference TRBV11-3 and TRBJ2-1, reads EAGVVQSPRYKIIEKKQPVAFWCNPISGHNTLYWYLQNLGQGPELLIRYENEEAVDDSQLPKDRFSAERLKGVDSTLKIQPAELGDSAVYLCASSLGTSGIYNEQFFGPGTRLTVL.

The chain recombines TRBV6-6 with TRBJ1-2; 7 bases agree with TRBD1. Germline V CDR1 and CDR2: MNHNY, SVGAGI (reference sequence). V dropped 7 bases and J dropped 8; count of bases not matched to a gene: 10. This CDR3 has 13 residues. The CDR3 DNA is TGTGCCAGCACCGAATCTAGGGGGCTCGGCTACACCTTC. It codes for CASTESRGLGYTF.

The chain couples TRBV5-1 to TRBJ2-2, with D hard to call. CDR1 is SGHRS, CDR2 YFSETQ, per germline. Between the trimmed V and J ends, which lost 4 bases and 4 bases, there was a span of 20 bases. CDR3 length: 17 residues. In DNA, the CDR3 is TGCGCCAGCAGCCCACTCCCTCAGAGTGAGGCCACCGGGGAGCTGTTTTTT. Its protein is CASSPLPQSEATGELFF.

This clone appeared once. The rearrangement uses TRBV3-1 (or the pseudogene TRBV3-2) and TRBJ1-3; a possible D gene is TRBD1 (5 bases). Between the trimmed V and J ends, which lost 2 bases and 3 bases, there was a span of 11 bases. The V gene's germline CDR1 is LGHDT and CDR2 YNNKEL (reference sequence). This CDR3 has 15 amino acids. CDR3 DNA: TGTGCCAGCAGCCAATTCCAGGGCTTTGGAAACACCATATATTTT. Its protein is CASSQFQGFGNTIYF.

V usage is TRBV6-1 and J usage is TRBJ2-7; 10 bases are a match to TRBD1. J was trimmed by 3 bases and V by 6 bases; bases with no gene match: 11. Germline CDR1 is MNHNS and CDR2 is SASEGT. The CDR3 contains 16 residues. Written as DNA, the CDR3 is TGTGCCAGCAGGGAAACCCCGGGACAGGGGTTCTACGAGCAGTACTTC. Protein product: CASRETPGQGFYEQYF.

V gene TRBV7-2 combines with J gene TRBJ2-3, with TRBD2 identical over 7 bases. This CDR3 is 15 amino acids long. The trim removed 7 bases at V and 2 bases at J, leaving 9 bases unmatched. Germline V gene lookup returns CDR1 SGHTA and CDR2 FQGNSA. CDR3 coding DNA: TGTGCCAGCACCCCCAGGAGCGGGATCACAGATACGCAGTATTTT. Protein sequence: CASTPRSGITDTQYF. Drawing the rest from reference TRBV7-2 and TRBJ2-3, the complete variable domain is GAGVSQSPSNKVTEKGKDVELRCDPISGHTALYWYRQSLGQGLEFLIYFQGNSAPDKSGLPSDRFSAERTGGSVSTLTIQRTQQEDSAVYLCASTPRSGITDTQYFGPGTRLTVL.

The CDR3 nucleotides are TGTGCCAGCAGTCCACCGGGACAGGGACCCACAGATACGCAGTATTTT. This codes for CASSPPGQGPTDTQYF. The chain links TRBV27 to TRBJ2-3, with 9 bases identical to TRBD1. The trim removed 5 bases at V and 2 bases at J, leaving 8 bases unmatched. Germline-derived CDR1 and CDR2 are MNHEY and SMNVEV (reference sequence). The CDR3 covers 16 residues.

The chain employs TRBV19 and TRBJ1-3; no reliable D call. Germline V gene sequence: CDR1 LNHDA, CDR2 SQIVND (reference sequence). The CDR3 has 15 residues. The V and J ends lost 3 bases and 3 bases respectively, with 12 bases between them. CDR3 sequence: CASSISSGVGNTIYF. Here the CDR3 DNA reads TGTGCCAGTAGTATTAGCTCCGGGGTTGGAAACACCATATATTTT.

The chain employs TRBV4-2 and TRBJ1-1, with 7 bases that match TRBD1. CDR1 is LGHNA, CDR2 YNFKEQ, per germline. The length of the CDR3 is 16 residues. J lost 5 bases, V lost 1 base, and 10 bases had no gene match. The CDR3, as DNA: TGTGCCAGCAGCCAAGGACAGGGAGGATTTAGGACTGAAGCTTTCTTT. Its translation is CASSQGQGGFRTEAFF.

CDR3 amino acids: CASSKERTGDASNTGELFF. The CDR3 DNA is TGTGCCAGCAGCAAAGAAAGGACAGGGGACGCCTCGAACACCGGGGAGCTGTTTTTT. The chain couples TRBV21-1 to TRBJ2-2; the tabulated D call, TRBD1, remains unverified against the DNA. TRBV21-1 is a pseudogene. The CDR3 totals 19 residues.

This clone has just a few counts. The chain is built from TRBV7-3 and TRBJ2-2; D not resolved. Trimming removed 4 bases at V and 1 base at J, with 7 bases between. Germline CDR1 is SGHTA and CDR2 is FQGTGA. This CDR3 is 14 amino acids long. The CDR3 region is CASSSVLNTGELFF. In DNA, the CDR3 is TGTGCCAGCAGCTCAGTCCTGAACACCGGGGAGCTGTTTTTT.

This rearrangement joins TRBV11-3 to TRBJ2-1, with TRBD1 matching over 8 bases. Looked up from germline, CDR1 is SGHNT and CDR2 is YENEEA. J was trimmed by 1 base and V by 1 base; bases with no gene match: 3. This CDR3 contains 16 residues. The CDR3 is CASSLGTGLSYNEQFF. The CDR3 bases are TGTGCCAGCAGCTTAGGGACAGGGCTGTCCTACAATGAGCAGTTCTTC.